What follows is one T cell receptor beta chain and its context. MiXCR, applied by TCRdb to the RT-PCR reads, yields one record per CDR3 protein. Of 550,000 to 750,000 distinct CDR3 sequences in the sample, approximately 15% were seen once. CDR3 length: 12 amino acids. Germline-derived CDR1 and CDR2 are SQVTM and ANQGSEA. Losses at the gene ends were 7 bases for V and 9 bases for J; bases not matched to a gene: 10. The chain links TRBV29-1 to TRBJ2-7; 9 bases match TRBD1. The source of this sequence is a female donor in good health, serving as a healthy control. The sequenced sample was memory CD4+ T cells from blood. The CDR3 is CSAPGDRAAQYF. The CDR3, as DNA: TGCAGCGCCCCGGGGGACAGGGCGGCGCAGTACTTC.